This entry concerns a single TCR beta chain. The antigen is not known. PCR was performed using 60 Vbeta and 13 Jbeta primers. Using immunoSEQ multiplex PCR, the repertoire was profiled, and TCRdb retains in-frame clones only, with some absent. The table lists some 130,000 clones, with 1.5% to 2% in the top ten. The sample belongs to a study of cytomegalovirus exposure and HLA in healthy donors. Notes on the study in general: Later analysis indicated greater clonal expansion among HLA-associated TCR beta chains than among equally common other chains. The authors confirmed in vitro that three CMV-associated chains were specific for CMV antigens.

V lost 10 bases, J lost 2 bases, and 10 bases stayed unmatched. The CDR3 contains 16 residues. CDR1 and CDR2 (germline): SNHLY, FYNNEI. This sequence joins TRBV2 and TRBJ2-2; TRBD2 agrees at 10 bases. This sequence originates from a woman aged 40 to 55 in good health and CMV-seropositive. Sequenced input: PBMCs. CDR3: CANRRSSGSNTGELFF. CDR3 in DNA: TGTGCCAACCGGAGGTCTAGCGGGAGCAACACCGGGGAGCTGTTTTTT.